The subject of this entry is one T cell receptor beta chain. The authors ran unsorted PBMC replicate PCRs on around 270 ng DNA, approximately 30,000 T cell genomes. Assay used: immunoSEQ multiplex PCR; TCRdb lists only in-frame clones, some missing. The table has about 490,000 clones, over 65% seen once. This entry is derived from a study of shared clonotypes between healthy human individuals. Germline CDR1 SEHNR, CDR2 FQNEAQ (reference sequence). The germline V and J ends were trimmed by 5 bases and 9 bases, with 13 bases remaining between them. The CDR3 sequence is 13 residues long. When samples were unsorted, roughly 91 million PBMCs were used for genomic DNA.

V is TRBV7-9 and J is TRBJ2-2; no reliable D call. The sequenced sample was PBMCs. This clonotype was sampled from a woman aged 40 to 50 in good health. Some clones in this sample may be carry-over from other donors' samples. CDR3 bases: TGTGCCAGCAGCCGACCTGACGGAAGGGAGCTGTTTTTT. Translated, it gives CASSRPDGRELFF.